The 21 T cell receptor beta chains below come from one sample, sequenced in a study of identifying expanded T cells in peripheral blood. TCRdb's table, derived via immunoSEQ multiplex PCR, lists solely in-frame clones and lacks some. Of about 76,000 clones listed, around four fifths are singletons. Material for sequencing was blood. The receptors were sampled from a person between 18 and 69 years old in good health.

V and J are TRBV11-2 and TRBJ2-7, with 9 bases identical to TRBD1. V shed 6 bases, J shed 7 bases, and the junction held 16 bases outside the gene matches. The CDR3 spans 16 residues. CDR1 and CDR2 (germline): SGHAT, FQNNGV. The CDR3 loop reads CASRLDFLGQGYEQYF. CDR3 DNA: TGTGCCAGCAGATTGGACTTCCTCGGACAGGGGTATGAGCAGTACTTC.

This rearrangement joins TRBV27 to TRBJ2-1, with D hard to call. This CDR3 spans 15 amino acids. Germline V gene data show CDR1 as MNHEY and CDR2 as SMNVEV (reference sequence). Trimming took off 0 bases at V and 9 bases at J, with 15 bases between the two ends. CDR3: CASSLSVPSTAEQFF. CDR3 coding DNA: TGTGCCAGCAGTTTATCTGTCCCAAGCACGGCTGAGCAGTTCTTC.

The rearrangement links TRBV29-1 to TRBJ1-2; D may be TRBD1 (6 bases). Germline V gene data show CDR1 as SQVTM and CDR2 as ANQGSEA. Trimming shortened V by 0 bases and J by 7 bases, and 15 bases separated the two germline ends. This CDR3 is 14 amino acids long. The chain's CDR3 is CSVEEGQGWGGYTF. CDR3 coding DNA: TGCAGCGTTGAAGAAGGTCAGGGGTGGGGTGGCTACACCTTC. Full variable domain (outside the CDR3, taken from reference TRBV29-1 and TRBJ1-2): SAVISQKPSRDICQRGTSLTIQCQVDSQVTMMFWYRQQPGQSLTLIATANQGSEATYESGFVIDKFPISRPNLTFSTLTVSNMSPEDSSIYLCSVEEGQGWGGYTFGSGTRLTVV.

The genes are TRBV5-4 and TRBJ2-7, with 7 bases that match TRBD2. V was clipped by 3 bases and J by 0 bases; unmatched bases: 3. This CDR3 is 14 amino acids long. Germline assignment: CDR1 SGHNT and CDR2 YYREEE (reference sequence). The CDR3 sequence is CASSSGGSSYEQYF. The CDR3, as DNA: TGTGCCAGCAGCTCCGGGGGGAGCTCCTACGAGCAGTACTTC.

The V gene is TRBV19, the J gene TRBJ1-1; perhaps TRBD1 as D (5 bases). With 9 bases removed from V and 5 bases from J, the gap between germline ends came to 16 bases. This CDR3 spans 13 amino acids. Germline V gives CDR1 LNHDA, CDR2 SQIVND (reference sequence). The chain's CDR3 is CASNRLGGTEAFF. CDR3 DNA sequence: TGTGCCAGCAATCGATTGGGGGGAACTGAAGCTTTCTTT.

The chain carries TRBV9 and TRBJ2-7, with D unresolved. The CDR3 loop spans 12 amino acids. The V gene lost 4 bases and the J gene lost 5 bases, with 10 bases spanning the gap. Germline V lookup: CDR1 SGDLS, CDR2 YYNGEE. The CDR3 protein is CASSRTLNEQYF. The CDR3 nucleotides read TGTGCCAGCAGCAGGACCCTAAACGAGCAGTACTTC.

The chain employs TRBV7-6 and TRBJ1-1, with D unresolved. This CDR3 is built from 13 residues. The germline V gene encodes CDR1 SGHVS and CDR2 FNYEAQ. V was cut by 5 bases and J by 2 bases, with 9 bases left in between. The CDR3 reads CASSKTRNTEAFF. The CDR3 DNA follows: TGTGCCAGCAGCAAGACAAGAAACACTGAAGCTTTCTTT.

The chain employs TRBV9 and TRBJ2-1; TRBD2 agrees at 10 bases. The V gene's germline CDR1 is SGDLS and CDR2 YYNGEE. CDR3 length equals 16 residues. Trimming removed 3 bases from V and 0 bases from J; junction bases left unmatched: 3. CDR3 residues: CASSALAGGSYNEQFF. The DNA of the CDR3 is TGTGCCAGCAGCGCGTTAGCGGGGGGCTCCTACAATGAGCAGTTCTTC.

The chain employs TRBV7-2 and TRBJ1-4, with D possibly being TRBD1 (6 bases). Trimming took 5 bases from V and 5 from J, leaving 12 bases between them. The germline gives CDR1 SGHTA, CDR2 FQGNSA. The CDR3 contains 14 residues. In nucleotides, the CDR3 is TGTGCCAGCAGCCAAGGACAGAGGAATGAAAAACTGTTTTTT. Amino acid sequence: CASSQGQRNEKLFF.

The chain has TRBV9 and TRBJ2-7; the D gene could be TRBD1 or TRBD2 (6 bases each). The CDR3 contains 13 residues. Germline values: CDR1 SGDLS, CDR2 YYNGEE. V was clipped by 3 bases and J by 6 bases, with 13 bases between them. In DNA, the CDR3 is TGTGCCAGCAGCGAAGGGGGGAAAGGCGAGCAGTACTTC. Its protein is CASSEGGKGEQYF.

This clone was counted a single time. The chain combines TRBV6-5 with TRBJ1-4; 8 bases align to TRBD1. Germline V gene lookup returns CDR1 MNHEY and CDR2 SVGAGI. V shed 7 bases, J shed 6 bases, and the junction held 7 bases outside the gene matches. This CDR3 contains 14 residues. The chain's CDR3 is CASKQTGEDEKLFF. In DNA, the CDR3 is TGTGCCAGCAAGCAGACAGGGGAGGATGAAAAACTGTTTTTT.

This clone was seen only a few times. This chain links TRBV14 with TRBJ2-7; D not resolved. V was trimmed by 0 bases and J by 1 base, leaving 10 bases between them. CDR3 length: 15 amino acids. CDR1 SGHDN and CDR2 FVKESK come from the germline V gene. CDR3 region: CASSQDALGSYEQYF. CDR3 DNA: TGTGCCAGCAGCCAAGATGCGTTGGGATCCTACGAGCAGTACTTC.

This clone has a single count. The rearrangement links TRBV5-1 to TRBJ2-3, with D uncertain. The length of the CDR3 is 14 residues. Germline CDR1 reads SGHRS; CDR2 reads YFSETQ. Trimming cost V 0 bases and J 2 bases, with 7 bases left between them. CDR3 DNA sequence: TGCGCCAGCAGCTTGGACACCAACACAGATACGCAGTATTTT. Protein product: CASSLDTNTDTQYF.

This chain connects TRBV29-1 to TRBJ1-2; TRBD1 is a possible D gene (6 bases). The CDR3 is made up of 16 amino acids. V gave up 6 bases and J gave up 2 bases, with 22 bases separating them. Looked up from germline, CDR1 is SQVTM and CDR2 is ANQGSEA. CDR3 nucleotide sequence: TGCAGCGTCGGGGGGGCACACAGGGACCAAAACTATGGCTACACCTTC. Translation: CSVGGAHRDQNYGYTF.

This clone has just a few counts. The chain is built from TRBV30 and TRBJ2-4; the match to TRBD2 covers 7 bases. CDR1 GTSNPN and CDR2 SVGIG come from the germline V gene (reference sequence). Trimming at V came to 3 bases and at J to 10 bases, leaving 9 bases not matched to a gene. This CDR3 contains 13 residues. CDR3 residues: CAWSPGGGGIQYF. The CDR3 region has the DNA TGTGCCTGGAGCCCGGGAGGCGGGGGTATTCAGTACTTC.

This clone was observed a few times. This chain joins TRBV7-2 and TRBJ2-1; 9 positions agree with TRBD1. The CDR3 sequence is 14 residues long. Germline-derived CDR1 and CDR2 are SGHTA and FQGNSA. V lost 3 bases to trimming and J lost 5 bases; unmatched junction nucleotides: 2. The CDR3 spells CASSLGQGDNEQFF. DNA for the CDR3: TGTGCCAGCAGCTTGGGACAGGGAGACAATGAGCAGTTCTTC.

The chain carries TRBV15 and TRBJ2-2; D call uncertain. CDR3 length equals 14 residues. Germline CDR1 is LNHNV and CDR2 is YYDKDF (reference sequence). Trimming removed 5 bases at V and 1 base at J, with 8 bases between. The CDR3 DNA follows: TGTGCCACCAGCTCCTACCGGAACACCGGGGAGCTGTTTTTT. Its translation is CATSSYRNTGELFF.

This chain links TRBV7-2 with TRBJ2-1; D unclear. This CDR3 contains 13 residues. V was shortened by 5 bases and J by 6 bases, with 11 bases between the two germline ends. CDR1 is SGHTA and CDR2 is FQGNSA in the germline V gene. CDR3 in amino acids: CASSPDQSNEQFF. The CDR3 DNA follows: TGTGCCAGCAGCCCAGACCAGTCCAATGAGCAGTTCTTC.

A single count supports this clone. The chain uses TRBV7-9 and TRBJ1-1; D may be TRBD1 (6 bases). The CDR3 is 15 amino acids. CDR1 and CDR2 (germline): SEHNR, FQNEAQ (reference sequence). Trimming stripped 0 bases from V and 7 bases from J, with 15 bases between. The CDR3 here is CASSLAVAGEVEAFF. CDR3 in DNA: TGTGCCAGCAGCTTAGCGGTAGCAGGGGAGGTTGAAGCTTTCTTT.

The rearrangement uses TRBV29-1 and TRBJ2-7; 7 nucleotides match TRBD1. The CDR3 length is 13 residues. Germline V gives CDR1 SQVTM, CDR2 ANQGSEA. V lost 5 bases to trimming and J lost 0 bases; unmatched junction nucleotides: 4. The chain's CDR3 is CSVYRDSSYEQYF. Written as DNA, the CDR3 is TGCAGCGTTTACAGGGACAGCTCCTACGAGCAGTACTTC.

The chain uses TRBV27 and TRBJ1-3; D call uncertain. Germline V gene lookup returns CDR1 MNHEY and CDR2 SMNVEV (reference sequence). V was cut by 4 bases and J by 1 base, with 17 bases left in between. The CDR3 runs to 17 residues. CDR3 coding DNA: TGTGCCAGCAGTTCCCGACCAGCAGGCATTTCTGGAAACACCATATATTTT. Its translation: CASSSRPAGISGNTIYF.